These T cell receptor beta chains were read from a single sample in a study of blood T cell repertoires in COVID-19. Data came from immunoSEQ multiplex PCR; TCRdb stores just in-frame clones and leaves some out. Here the sample spans approximately 210,000 clones, 70% to 90% being singletons. The material sequenced was peripheral blood. Every receptor here comes from a woman in her forties with acute or convalescent COVID-19. Both conserved end residues are part of each CDR3.

j_call v_call cdr3_aa
TRBJ2-5 TRBV6-6 CASSLLAGVRETQYF
TRBJ1-4 TRBV9 CASSVAAGEGEKLFF
TRBJ1-3 TRBV25-1 CASNIGGSGNTIYF
TRBJ2-3 TRBV5-8 CASSWARGGADTQYF
TRBJ1-2 TRBV2 CASSEQGDYGYTF
TRBJ2-3 TRBV5-5 CASSLTGLSTDTQYF
TRBJ1-2 TRBV28 CATLRGPKSYGYTF
TRBJ1-5 TRBV19 CASSIVGGPSNQPQHF
TRBJ1-1 TRBV23-1 CASQDRGNTEAFF
TRBJ1-2 TRBV4-1 CASSQDPGQYYGYTF
TRBJ1-2 TRBV9 CASSVAPSGYGYTF
TRBJ2-1 TRBV9 CASTSDYEQFF
TRBJ1-5 TRBV2 CASKGDRDYQPQHF
TRBJ1-3 TRBV7-2 CASSLSSGANTIYF
TRBJ2-1 TRBV3-1/TRBV3-2 CASSHYRGLNEQFF
TRBJ1-2 TRBV18 CASSPRAPGYGYTF
TRBJ1-3 TRBV6-6 CASSLSQGAGGNTIYF
TRBJ1-1 TRBV19 CASSTGQGVNTEAFF
TRBJ1-5 TRBV24-1 CATSDSGQPQHF
TRBJ2-3 TRBV19 CASSPEAGGRTDTQYF
TRBJ2-2 TRBV15 CATSRWGGTGELFF
TRBJ2-3 TRBV19 CASSAGPGDTQYF
TRBJ2-1 TRBV9 CASSVQRDAGTSGGGYNEQFF
TRBJ1-1 TRBV9 CASSVGTGGNSEAFF
TRBJ2-1 TRBV30 CAWSWTSGGNNEQFF
TRBJ1-2 TRBV3-1/TRBV3-2 CASSQAGGEGYTF
TRBJ1-2 TRBV12-3/TRBV12-4 CASSLAGWGGYTF
TRBJ1-5 TRBV21-1 CASSKARDQPQHF
TRBJ1-5 TRBV10-3 CAISEKSRQGDRGHEPQHF